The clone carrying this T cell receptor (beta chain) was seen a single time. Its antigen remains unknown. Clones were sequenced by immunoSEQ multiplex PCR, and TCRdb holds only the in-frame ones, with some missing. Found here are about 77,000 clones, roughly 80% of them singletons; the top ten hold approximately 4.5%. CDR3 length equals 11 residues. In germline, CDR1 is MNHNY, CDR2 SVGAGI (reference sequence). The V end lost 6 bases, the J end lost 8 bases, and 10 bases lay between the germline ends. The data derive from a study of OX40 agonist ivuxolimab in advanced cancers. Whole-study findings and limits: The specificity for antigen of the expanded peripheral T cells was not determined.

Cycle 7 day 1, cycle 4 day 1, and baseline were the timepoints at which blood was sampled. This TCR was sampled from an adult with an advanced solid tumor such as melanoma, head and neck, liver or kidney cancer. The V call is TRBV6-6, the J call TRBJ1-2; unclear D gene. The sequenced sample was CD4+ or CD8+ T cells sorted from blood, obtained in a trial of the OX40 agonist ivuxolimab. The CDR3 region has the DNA TGTGCCAGCAGGGGAGGGTACGGCTACACCTTC. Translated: CASRGGYGYTF.